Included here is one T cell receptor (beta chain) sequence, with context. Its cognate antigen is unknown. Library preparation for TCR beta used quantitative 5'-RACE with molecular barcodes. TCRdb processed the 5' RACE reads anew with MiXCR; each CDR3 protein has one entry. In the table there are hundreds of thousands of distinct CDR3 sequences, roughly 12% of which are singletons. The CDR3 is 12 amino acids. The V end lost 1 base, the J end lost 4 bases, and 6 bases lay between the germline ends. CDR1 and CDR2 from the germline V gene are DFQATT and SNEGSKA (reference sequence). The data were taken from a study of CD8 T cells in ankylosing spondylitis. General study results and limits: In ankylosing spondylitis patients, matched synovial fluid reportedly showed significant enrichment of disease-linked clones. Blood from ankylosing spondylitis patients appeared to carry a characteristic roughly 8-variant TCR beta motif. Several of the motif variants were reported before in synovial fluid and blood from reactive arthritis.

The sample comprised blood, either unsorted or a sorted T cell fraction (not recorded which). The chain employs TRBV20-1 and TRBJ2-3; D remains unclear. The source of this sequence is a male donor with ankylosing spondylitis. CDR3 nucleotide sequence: TGCAGTGCTAGAGGAGAGGCAGATACGCAGTATTTT. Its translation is CSARGEADTQYF.